Shown below are 5 T cell receptor beta chains from a single sample sequenced in a study of technical replicates of blood from a few donors. The data were produced by immunoSEQ multiplex PCR, yet TCRdb's version contains in-frame clones alone and is incomplete. The sample contains tens of thousands of clones, around 94% of which appear only once. Sequencing used T cells isolated from PBMCs. The source of these receptors is a human donor in good health.

J is TRBJ2-6 and V is TRBV9, with 7 positions matching TRBD1. The CDR3 is 17 amino acids. Germline V gene lookup returns CDR1 SGDLS and CDR2 YYNGEE. Trimming cost V 5 bases and J 4 bases; bases outside gene matches: 12. The CDR3 loop is CASRQGNVAGGANVLTF. DNA of the CDR3: TGTGCCAGCAGACAGGGGAATGTAGCAGGGGGGGCCAACGTCCTGACTTTC.

This clone has just one count. This rearrangement joins TRBV7-9 to TRBJ2-3; TRBD1 agrees at 11 bases. The CDR3 is 16 amino acids. Germline V gene data show CDR1 as SEHNR and CDR2 as FQNEAQ (reference sequence). V lost 2 bases, J lost 5 bases, and 6 bases stayed unmatched. The CDR3 is CASSLSKGQGEDTQYF. Written as DNA, the CDR3 is TGTGCCAGCAGCTTATCTAAGGGACAGGGGGAAGATACGCAGTATTTT.

The J gene is TRBJ2-1, the V gene TRBV7-9, with a tentative D call TRBD2 (6 bases). The V gene's germline CDR1 is SEHNR and CDR2 FQNEAQ (reference sequence). There are 16 residues in the CDR3. V gave up 5 bases and J gave up 5 bases, with 19 bases separating them. This CDR3 is CASSPTPTSRDNEQFF. CDR3 nucleotides: TGTGCCAGCAGCCCGACCCCCACTAGCCGGGACAATGAGCAGTTCTTC. The full variable domain, completed using reference TRBV7-9 and TRBJ2-1, is DTGVSQNPRHKITKRGQNVTFRCDPISEHNRLYWYRQTLGQGPEFLTYFQNEAQLEKSRLLSDRFSAERPKGSFSTLEIQRTEQGDSAMYLCASSPTPTSRDNEQFFGPGTRLTVL.

The chain is built from TRBV28 and TRBJ2-4; D not certain. CDR1 MDHEN and CDR2 SYDVKM come from the germline V gene. Trimming removed 7 bases at V and 0 bases at J, with 19 bases between. This CDR3 has 17 amino acids. The CDR3 region is CASTSSVGSVAKNIQYF. The CDR3 DNA sequence: TGTGCCAGCACCTCCTCGGTGGGCTCTGTAGCCAAAAACATTCAGTACTTC.

The CDR3 DNA sequence: TGCAGCGTCGTGACTAGCGGGAGCTCCTACGAGCAGTACTTC. Its translation is CSVVTSGSSYEQYF. The chain recombines TRBV29-1 with TRBJ2-7; TRBD2 matches at 12 bases. J lost 0 bases, V lost 6 bases, and 3 bases had no gene match. The length of the CDR3 is 14 residues. Germline V CDR1 and CDR2: SQVTM, ANQGSEA.